These T cell receptor beta chains were read from a single sample in a study of molecular identifiers for immune sequencing clone quantification. TCRdb re-called the PCR reads with MiXCR, one entry per CDR3 protein. This table has tens of thousands of distinct CDR3 sequences, 15% to 20% appearing once. The sample comprised naive CD8+ T cells from blood, with Jurkat cell RNA spiked in. All receptors come from a human donor in good health. Some libraries in this study had Jurkat cell RNA spiked in. CDR3s leave out the opening cysteine and the closing phenylalanine or tryptophan. Expanded clones are given a class, and other clones once, few, many or no size at all.

V	size	J	CDR3
TRBV4-1	many	TRBJ2-7	ASSPLQGGSYEQY
TRBV27	many	TRBJ2-7	ASSTRRQGPGYEQY
TRBV25-1	many	TRBJ2-5	ASTPGEPQQY
TRBV15	many	TRBJ1-1	ATSTDEQGAGNTEAF
TRBV28	many	TRBJ2-5	ASSYPGGGVETQY
TRBV19	many	TRBJ2-3	ASSSRAPPGTDTQY
TRBV11-2	many	TRBJ2-1	ASRPTGGGYNEQF
TRBV6-4	many	TRBJ2-3	ASSPKLAGQSDTQY
TRBV3-1	many	TRBJ2-3	ASSQGTSGGYDTQY
TRBV6-5	many	TRBJ1-1	ASSYPGKQAF
TRBV5-1	many	TRBJ2-3	ASSFYGTDTQY
TRBV7-8	few	TRBJ2-7	ASSLELGGYEQY
TRBV6-2/TRBV6-3	many	TRBJ2-7	ASTGTLTYEQY
TRBV4-3	many	TRBJ2-7	ASSQDMVGSSYEQY
TRBV6-5	many	TRBJ1-6	ASSDRPSYNSPLH
TRBV6-5	many	TRBJ2-7	ASSYAGQLEQY
TRBV6-5	many	TRBJ1-5	ASSYSWGPNQPQH
TRBV9	.	TRBJ2-3	ASSSQGTHTDTQY
TRBV15	.	TRBJ2-3	ATIPSGASTDTQY
TRBV28	.	TRBJ2-1	ASSFTSGSGEQF
TRBV29-1	.	TRBJ1-1	SVDSGSEAS
TRBV11-2	many	TRBJ1-5	ASSLETGSQPQH
TRBV28	many	TRBJ1-6	ASIGSRELNSPLH
TRBV7-6	many	TRBJ2-7	ASSLLLGLAGEQY
TRBV6-5	many	TRBJ2-1	ASSLAWRESSSYNEQF
TRBV4-1	many	TRBJ1-1	ASSYRQNTEAF
TRBV6-2/TRBV6-3	many	TRBJ1-1	ASSPGRSPEAF
TRBV29-1	many	TRBJ1-1	SVVSNTEAF
TRBV5-4	many	TRBJ2-7	ASSSMDRFYEQY
TRBV30	.	TRBJ1-2	AWSNRGSHYGYT
TRBV3-1	many	TRBJ2-7	ASSQGLPGWG
TRBV27	many	TRBJ2-7	ASSLTGQNSYEQY
TRBV4-1	many	TRBJ2-7	ASSQDSQGANYEQY
TRBV29-1	many	TRBJ1-1	SVDGTGMNTEAF
TRBV7-9	.	TRBJ2-5	ASSSGRDLQETQY
TRBV20-1	many	TRBJ1-5	SASTGQINQPQH
TRBV7-3	many	TRBJ1-5	ASSLRQGEKAQH
TRBV27	.	TRBJ2-2	ASSLRGLDTGELV
TRBV27	many	TRBJ2-7	ASSLSGQASYEQY
TRBV27	many	TRBJ2-7	ASSLMATHEQY
TRBV7-7	many	TRBJ2-2	ASSSPGGVSAGELF
TRBV7-9	many	TRBJ1-6	ASSVGRVAGSYNSPLH
TRBV4-1	few	TRBJ1-2	ASSHPPPGREGYT
TRBV24-1	many	TRBJ2-3	ATSDWTPTGGGSDTQY
TRBV7-6	.	TRBJ1-1	ASSLSQGARTEAF